Each of the 23 T cell receptor beta chains below was sequenced from the same sample in a study of T-cell memory formation after mild COVID-19. Each CDR3 protein is one row after TCRdb ran MiXCR on the 5' RACE reads. The top ten hold roughly 7.7% of the sample, which has 550,000 to 650,000 distinct CDR3 sequences, around 16% seen once. The sequenced sample consisted of PBMCs or a T cell subset sorted from them (not recorded which). The receptors were sampled from an adult woman who had mild COVID-19 (a few samples of this study predate the infection). Cell type and time point are not known.

This clonotype was counted a few times. The rearrangement links TRBV7-9 to TRBJ2-2; no clear D. CDR1 and CDR2 (germline): SEHNR, FQNEAQ (reference sequence). V was cut by 5 bases and J by 2 bases, with 18 bases left in between. The CDR3 extends over 17 amino acids. CDR3 sequence: CASSGMSEKQNTGELFF. The CDR3 bases are TGTGCCAGCAGCGGCATGTCAGAGAAACAAAACACCGGGGAGCTGTTTTTT. Supplemented by reference TRBV7-9 and TRBJ2-2, the full variable domain reads DTGVSQNPRHKITKRGQNVTFRCDPISEHNRLYWYRQTLGQGPEFLTYFQNEAQLEKSRLLSDRFSAERPKGSFSTLEIQRTEQGDSAMYLCASSGMSEKQNTGELFFGEGSRLTVL.

This clonotype came up a few times. This sequence joins TRBV3-1 and TRBJ1-2; 12 bases fit TRBD1. Germline V gene data show CDR1 as LGHDT and CDR2 as YNNKEL (reference sequence). With 10 bases clipped from V and 4 bases from J, the junction kept 10 bases outside the gene matches. The CDR3 is 15 amino acids. CDR3 bases: TGTGCCACCCAGCCCGGGACAGGGGGCCCCTATGGCTACACCTTC. Protein sequence: CATQPGTGGPYGYTF.

There are a few counts of this clonotype. The chain joins TRBV6-1 to TRBJ2-1; tentatively, D is TRBD1 or TRBD2 (5 bases each). The CDR3 covers 17 residues. Trimming pared 2 bases from V and 3 bases from J, leaving 17 bases between. In germline, CDR1 is MNHNS, CDR2 SASEGT. The CDR3 DNA reads TGTGCCAGCAGTGAATGGGGGAGTGCAGGAAACTACAATGAGCAGTTCTTC. This encodes CASSEWGSAGNYNEQFF.

This clonotype has at least ten counts. The chain uses TRBV10-2 and TRBJ2-2; the D is unclear. V dropped 3 bases and J dropped 9 bases, with 8 bases sitting between them. CDR3 length: 12 amino acids. From germline, CDR1 is WSHSY and CDR2 SAAADI. The CDR3 nucleotides read TGCGCCAGCAGTGATTATGGTTGGGAGCTGTTTTTT. Encoded protein: CASSDYGWELFF.

This clonotype was counted only a few times. This chain connects TRBV19 to TRBJ2-3, with D possibly being TRBD2 (5 bases). The germline V and J ends were trimmed by 3 bases and 12 bases, with 16 bases remaining between them. The CDR3 length is 13 residues. CDR1 is LNHDA and CDR2 is SQIVND in the germline V gene (reference sequence). As DNA, the CDR3 is TGTGCCAGTAGTATCCCCCCCGGGGTTTCACAGTATTTT. This translates into CASSIPPGVSQYF.

The gene calls are TRBV28 and TRBJ2-7, with 14 bases aligning to TRBD2. Germline CDR1 and CDR2: MDHEN and SYDVKM. The trim removed 6 bases at V and 4 bases at J, leaving 17 bases unmatched. The CDR3 loop spans 19 amino acids. Here the CDR3 reads CASSPRFVGTSGSVYEQYF. The CDR3 coding sequence is TGTGCCAGCAGCCCCCGATTCGTCGGGACTAGCGGGAGTGTTTACGAGCAGTACTTC.

This clonotype was observed a handful of times. The chain joins TRBV6-4 to TRBJ2-1; 12 bases match TRBD2. V shed 4 bases and J 5 bases; nucleotides not matched to a gene: 6. This CDR3 is built from 16 residues. Per germline, CDR1 MRHNA and CDR2 SNTAGT. CDR3 in amino acids: CASSGTGLAGNNEQFF. The CDR3 bases are TGTGCCAGCAGTGGGACCGGACTAGCGGGGAACAATGAGCAGTTCTTC.

This clonotype was observed at least ten times. The CDR3 coding sequence is TGCGCCAGCAGAACCTCGGGCACCGGGGAGCTGTTTTTT. Its protein is CASRTSGTGELFF. The chain uses TRBV5-1 and TRBJ2-2; D is unresolved. CDR3 length: 13 residues. V was pared by 5 bases and J by 4 bases, with 9 bases between. The germline V gene has CDR1 SGHRS and CDR2 YFSETQ.

The CDR3 loop reads CATSLGGNEQFF. The CDR3 DNA reads as TGTGCCACCTCATTAGGAGGGAATGAGCAGTTCTTC. The chain carries TRBV24-1 and TRBJ2-1; D possibly corresponds to TRBD2 (6 bases). Germline lookup yields CDR1 KGHDR and CDR2 SFDVKD. This CDR3 region has 12 residues. V was shortened by 9 bases and J by 7 bases, with 12 bases between the two germline ends.

Only a few counts were recorded for this clonotype. V is TRBV28 and J is TRBJ2-3; 10 bases fit TRBD2. The V and J ends lost 6 bases and 4 bases, in that order; junction bases with no gene match: 13. Germline loops: CDR1 MDHEN, CDR2 SYDVKM. The CDR3 runs 17 residues. This CDR3 reads CASSSGKSGRAADTQYF. The CDR3 DNA reads TGTGCCAGCAGCTCGGGGAAAAGCGGGAGGGCGGCAGATACGCAGTATTTT.

The chain joins TRBV2 to TRBJ2-7, with D possibly TRBD2 on 5 matching bases. Germline assignment: CDR1 SNHLY and CDR2 FYNNEI. The CDR3 length is 15 residues. V lost 1 base and J lost 7, with 17 bases in between. CDR3 protein: CASSEGLVGTGEQYF. CDR3 DNA sequence: TGTGCCAGCAGTGAAGGGCTAGTCGGCACGGGGGAGCAGTACTTC.

This clonotype was found many times. V is TRBV7-2 and J is TRBJ1-2; D gene unclear. V lost 1 base to trimming and J lost 5 bases, with 8 bases between them. The CDR3 has 13 amino acids. Per the germline V gene, CDR1 is SGHTA and CDR2 is FQGNSA. CDR3 DNA sequence: TGTGCCAGCAGCTTAGGTTCCGTTTATGGCTACACCTTC. Its translation: CASSLGSVYGYTF.

The CDR3 spells CASSEATSHYEQFF. The CDR3 DNA is TGTGCCAGCAGTGAAGCGACTAGTCACTATGAGCAGTTCTTC. The rearrangement uses TRBV6-1 and TRBJ2-1; TRBD2 might be the D (6 bases). The CDR3 covers 14 residues. Germline V gene sequence: CDR1 MNHNS, CDR2 SASEGT. Trimming stripped 0 bases from V and 8 bases from J, with 11 bases between.

In this sample, this clonotype turned up many times. V usage is TRBV5-1 and J usage is TRBJ1-2; D unclear. V gave up 3 bases and J gave up 2 bases, with 11 bases separating them. The V gene's germline CDR1 is SGHRS and CDR2 YFSETQ. The length of the CDR3 is 14 residues. The CDR3 sequence is CASSSSGDNYGYTF. DNA of the CDR3: TGCGCCAGCAGCTCTTCAGGAGACAACTATGGCTACACCTTC.

The rearrangement joins TRBV5-6 to TRBJ2-5; D might be TRBD1 (6 bases). V shed 4 bases and J shed 3 bases, with 10 bases lying between them. CDR1 SGHDT and CDR2 YYEEEE come from the germline V gene. The CDR3 length is 13 residues. CDR3 nucleotides: TGTGCCAGCAGCACAGACAGGAAAGAGACCCAGTACTTC. It is translated as CASSTDRKETQYF.

This clonotype was detected only a few times. V and J are TRBV12-3 or TRBV12-4 and TRBJ1-2; no reliable D call. This CDR3 is built from 12 residues. Trimming pared 6 bases from V and 4 bases from J, leaving 9 bases between. The CDR3 region has the DNA TGTGCCAGCAGAGTCCTGGGCTATGGCTACACCTTC. Translation: CASRVLGYGYTF.

A few counts support this clonotype. The rearrangement links TRBV2 to TRBJ1-2, with 7 bases matching TRBD1. V shed 6 bases and J 4 bases; nucleotides not matched to a gene: 14. The germline V gene encodes CDR1 SNHLY and CDR2 FYNNEI. The CDR3 has 16 residues. CDR3 in DNA: TGTGCCAGCAGCCTTCCTGGGACAGCTTCCATCTATGGCTACACCTTC. Protein product: CASSLPGTASIYGYTF.

The J gene is TRBJ2-2, the V gene TRBV24-1, with D perhaps matching TRBD2 (6 bases). The CDR3 has 15 amino acids. The germline CDR1 and CDR2 sequences are KGHDR and SFDVKD. V shed 6 bases and J shed 6 bases, with 16 bases lying between them. The CDR3 DNA reads TGTGCCACCAGTCCCTCCGGGGGTCCGGCCGGGGAGCTGTTTTTT. Amino acids: CATSPSGGPAGELFF.

This sequence joins TRBV29-1 and TRBJ2-7; 10 bases are shared with TRBD2. Trimming cost V 6 bases and J 3 bases; bases outside gene matches: 5. Germline lookup yields CDR1 SQVTM and CDR2 ANQGSEA. CDR3 length: 13 amino acids. The CDR3 region has the DNA TGCAGCGTGGAGAGCGGGAGGGACTACGAGCAGTACTTC. Protein sequence: CSVESGRDYEQYF.

This clonotype was detected a few times. The CDR3 coding sequence is TGTGCCAGCAGCCCGACAGGGATAGATAATTCACCCCTCCACTTT. Amino acid sequence: CASSPTGIDNSPLHF. V is TRBV7-9 and J is TRBJ1-6; 7 bases line up with TRBD1. The germline V gene encodes CDR1 SEHNR and CDR2 FQNEAQ (reference sequence). V lost 5 bases to trimming and J lost 5 bases; unmatched junction nucleotides: 6. The CDR3 has 15 amino acids. The whole variable domain, filled in from reference TRBV7-9 and TRBJ1-6, reads DTGVSQNPRHKITKRGQNVTFRCDPISEHNRLYWYRQTLGQGPEFLTYFQNEAQLEKSRLLSDRFSAERPKGSFSTLEIQRTEQGDSAMYLCASSPTGIDNSPLHFGNGTRLTVT.

In this sample, this clonotype turned up a few times. The J gene is TRBJ1-6, the V gene TRBV6-1, with D unclear. Trimming removed 1 base at V and 14 bases at J, with 9 bases between. CDR3 length equals 12 residues. The germline CDR1 and CDR2 sequences are MNHNS and SASEGT. The CDR3 DNA sequence: TGTGCCAGCAGTGAAGGCCAGTTGGCCCTCCACTTT. Amino acid sequence: CASSEGQLALHF.

This chain uses TRBV30 with TRBJ2-3; TRBD1 is a possible D gene (5 bases). Trimming shortened V by 2 bases and J by 0 bases, and 12 bases separated the two germline ends. The germline CDR1 and CDR2 sequences are GTSNPN and SVGIG (reference sequence). This CDR3 region has 15 residues. This CDR3 reads CAWSTQGISTDTQYF. The CDR3 DNA follows: TGTGCCTGGAGTACCCAGGGAATTAGCACAGATACGCAGTATTTT.

The CDR3 protein is CASSAGQALNEQFF. The CDR3 DNA is TGTGCCAGCAGTGCGGGACAGGCCCTCAATGAGCAGTTCTTC. This chain links TRBV5-5 with TRBJ2-1, with 8 bases that match TRBD1. V lost 5 bases, J lost 6 bases, and 7 bases stayed unmatched. The V gene's germline CDR1 is SGHKS and CDR2 YYEKEE (reference sequence). This CDR3 has 14 residues.